A single sample gave rise to the 12 T cell receptor beta chains below, sequenced in a study of blood T cell repertoires in COVID-19. Method: immunoSEQ multiplex PCR; TCRdb's copy keeps in-frame clones and lacks some. The profile shows fewer than 150,000 clones, approximately 85% of them singletons. The sample was peripheral blood. The receptors here all came from a woman older than 75 with acute or convalescent COVID-19.

The V call is TRBV3-1 (or the pseudogene TRBV3-2), the J call TRBJ2-2, with 10 bases lining up with TRBD2. J lost 6 bases, V lost 4 bases, and 8 bases had no gene match. Germline V gene lookup returns CDR1 LGHDT and CDR2 YNNKEL (reference sequence). This CDR3 has 16 residues. CDR3 nucleotides: TGTGCCAGCAGCCGAGCCTTGCTAGCGGGAGCCGGGGAGCTGTTTTTT. This sequence encodes CASSRALLAGAGELFF.

The V gene is TRBV20-1, the J gene TRBJ1-2; TRBD1 agrees at 9 bases. This CDR3 is 15 amino acids long. The V segment lost 3 bases and the J segment 3 bases; nucleotides outside the gene matches: 8. From germline, CDR1 is DFQATT and CDR2 SNEGSKA (reference sequence). The chain's CDR3 is CSASRATGGYYGYTF. DNA of the CDR3: TGCAGTGCTAGTCGGGCGACAGGGGGGTACTATGGCTACACCTTC.

DNA of the CDR3: TGCGCCAGCAGCTTGGTGGGGCGCGGGAGTTACGAGCAGTACTTC. It translates to CASSLVGRGSYEQYF. The chain has TRBV5-1 and TRBJ2-7; 7 nucleotides line up with TRBD2. The CDR3 is 15 residues long. The germline CDR1 and CDR2 sequences are SGHRS and YFSETQ. V was clipped by 0 bases and J by 4 bases; unmatched bases: 7.

The chain uses TRBV7-9 and TRBJ2-3; 8 positions match TRBD2. CDR3 length: 16 amino acids. V lost 2 bases and J lost 4; bases outside the gene matches: 8. CDR1 and CDR2 (germline): SEHNR, FQNEAQ (reference sequence). In nucleotides, the CDR3 is TGTGCCAGCAGCTTATTTGTCGGGGGGGTATCAGATACGCAGTATTTT. Translating gives CASSLFVGGVSDTQYF.

CDR3 sequence (DNA): TGCGCCAGCAGTGTCGGAGTAGTGGCCGGGGAGCTGTTTTTT. It yields the protein CASSVGVVAGELFF. V usage is TRBV10-1 and J usage is TRBJ2-2, with unresolved D. The CDR3 spans 14 residues. V lost 4 bases and J 6 bases, leaving 12 bases between the germline ends. Germline values: CDR1 WNHNN, CDR2 SYGVQD (reference sequence).

V usage is TRBV7-2 and J usage is TRBJ2-7; no clear D. V lost 1 base and J lost 0, with 7 bases in between. This CDR3 has 14 amino acids. Germline V lookup: CDR1 SGHTA, CDR2 FQGNSA. CDR3 residues: CASSLGGGSYEQYF. The CDR3 coding sequence is TGTGCCAGCAGCTTAGGCGGCGGCTCCTACGAGCAGTACTTC. Together with reference TRBV7-2 and TRBJ2-7, the CDR3 gives the full variable domain: GAGVSQSPSNKVTEKGKDVELRCDPISGHTALYWYRQSLGQGLEFLIYFQGNSAPDKSGLPSDRFSAERTGGSVSTLTIQRTQQEDSAVYLCASSLGGGSYEQYFGPGTRLTVT.

V is TRBV6-4 and J is TRBJ1-2; 11 positions match TRBD1. From germline, CDR1 is MRHNA and CDR2 SNTAGT. The CDR3 length is 16 residues. The V segment lost 5 bases and the J segment 7 bases; nucleotides outside the gene matches: 12. The CDR3 loop reads CASSLDRGRSLSGYTF. Here the CDR3 DNA reads TGTGCCAGCAGTCTGGACAGGGGGCGAAGTCTCTCTGGCTACACCTTC.

The chain links TRBV24-1 to TRBJ2-3; a possible D gene is TRBD2 (6 bases). CDR3 length: 18 amino acids. Looked up from germline, CDR1 is KGHDR and CDR2 is SFDVKD. Deletions cut 1 base from V and 1 base from J, with 17 bases between. CDR3 sequence (DNA): TGTGCCACCAGTGATTTCCGTCGGGGGATGGGCGGCACAGATACGCAGTATTTT. The encoded protein is CATSDFRRGMGGTDTQYF.

J is TRBJ2-4 and V is TRBV11-2; possible D gene TRBD1, 5 bases. V was trimmed by 1 base and J by 2 bases, leaving 12 bases between them. From germline, CDR1 is SGHAT and CDR2 FQNNGV. This CDR3 has 16 residues. The CDR3 loop is CASSLGWGESKNIQYF. DNA for the CDR3: TGTGCCAGCAGCTTAGGTTGGGGCGAATCCAAAAACATTCAGTACTTC.

The gene calls are TRBV5-1 and TRBJ1-2, with D unresolved. The length of the CDR3 is 13 residues. With 4 bases removed from V and 7 bases from J, the gap between germline ends came to 14 bases. Germline-derived CDR1 and CDR2 are SGHRS and YFSETQ. The CDR3 nucleotides read TGCGCCAGCAGCCAAAACCCGGTAGCTGGCTACACCTTC. Translation: CASSQNPVAGYTF.

The chain has TRBV7-6 and TRBJ2-5, with 10 bases lining up with TRBD2. CDR1 and CDR2 from the germline V gene are SGHVS and FNYEAQ. With 9 bases clipped from V and 1 base from J, the junction kept 8 bases outside the gene matches. This CDR3 is built from 15 residues. This CDR3 reads CASKAWTSGQETQYF. The CDR3 bases are TGTGCCAGTAAAGCCTGGACTAGCGGCCAAGAGACCCAGTACTTC.

This chain uses TRBV2 with TRBJ1-2; a possible D gene is TRBD1 (5 bases). Between the trimmed V and J ends, which lost 5 bases and 8 bases, there was a span of 15 bases. CDR1 and CDR2 (germline): SNHLY, FYNNEI. The CDR3 contains 13 residues. Written as DNA, the CDR3 is TGTGCCAGCAGTTGGGAGGGGACGGGCGGCTACACCTTC. Encoded protein: CASSWEGTGGYTF.